The 27 T cell receptor beta chains below all came from one sample that was sequenced in a study of T cells expressing NK-cell markers. From its re-call of the 5' RACE reads, TCRdb lists each CDR3 protein once, without DNA. Recorded for this sample: 200,000 to 300,000 distinct CDR3 sequences. The sample comprised blood T cells: a sorted CD56 or NKG2C T cell subset, CD4+ or CD8+ T cells, or bulk PBMC T cells (not recorded which). The receptors stem from a woman between 18 and 70 years old in good health.

The chain has TRBV11-2 and TRBJ1-5. CDR1 SGHAT and CDR2 FQNNGV come from the germline V gene. The CDR3 sequence is 15 residues long. CDR3 region: CASSRRTGIDQPQHF.

This chain joins TRBV20-1 and TRBJ2-1; TCRdb's D call, TRBD1, is unchecked because there is no DNA. The CDR3 loop spans 14 amino acids. The germline gives CDR1 DFQATT, CDR2 SNEGSKA (reference sequence). CDR3 loop: CSASTPQVYNEQFF.

This chain links TRBV20-1 with TRBJ1-1; TCRdb's D call of TRBD1 is untestable without DNA. Germline CDR1 and CDR2: DFQATT and SNEGSKA (reference sequence). The CDR3 length is 12 residues. The CDR3 region is CSGEGARTEAFF.

The chain carries TRBV6-2 or TRBV6-3 and TRBJ1-1; TCRdb designates TRBD1, a call that cannot be tested without DNA. CDR1 is MNHEY and CDR2 is SVGEGT in the germline V gene. The CDR3 loop spans 14 amino acids. CDR3 protein: CASSWSRVNTEAFF.

The gene calls are TRBV20-1 and TRBJ2-1; TCRdb outputs TRBD1, but without DNA this stays unchecked. In germline, CDR1 is DFQATT, CDR2 SNEGSKA (reference sequence). This CDR3 is built from 13 residues. The CDR3 sequence: CSANLARGNEQFF.

V usage is TRBV4-3 and J usage is TRBJ2-5; checking the TCRdb D call of TRBD1 is not possible without DNA. Germline CDR1 is LGHNA and CDR2 is YSLEER. This CDR3 spans 15 amino acids. CDR3 loop: CASSQAMPRGETQYF.

The chain links TRBV10-3 to TRBJ2-1; TCRdb reports TRBD2, a call that lacks DNA to check it against. Germline CDR1 ENHRY, CDR2 SYGVKD. The CDR3 length is 17 residues. The CDR3 protein is CAISGAGRMGSYNEQFF.

This chain connects TRBV20-1 to TRBJ1-4; TCRdb designates TRBD1, a call that cannot be tested without DNA. Germline V gives CDR1 DFQATT, CDR2 SNEGSKA (reference sequence). The CDR3 is 13 amino acids. The CDR3 protein is CSARRTGGEKLFF.

V and J are TRBV7-9 and TRBJ2-3; the D gene TCRdb calls, TRBD2, cannot be checked with no DNA. From germline, CDR1 is SEHNR and CDR2 FQNEAQ (reference sequence). This CDR3 is 16 amino acids long. This CDR3 is CASSAGTSGSTDTQYF. Supplemented by reference TRBV7-9 and TRBJ2-3, the full variable domain reads DTGVSQNPRHKITKRGQNVTFRCDPISEHNRLYWYRQTLGQGPEFLTYFQNEAQLEKSRLLSDRFSAERPKGSFSTLEIQRTEQGDSAMYLCASSAGTSGSTDTQYFGPGTRLTVL.

The rearrangement uses TRBV28 and TRBJ2-3; TCRdb's D call, TRBD1, is unchecked because there is no DNA. Germline lookup yields CDR1 MDHEN and CDR2 SYDVKM. The CDR3 runs to 15 residues. CDR3 amino acids: CASSQPGLAGDTQYF.

V and J are TRBV12-3 or TRBV12-4 and TRBJ2-2. The CDR3 contains 15 residues. The CDR3 region is CASSLPAANTGELFF.

The V gene is TRBV29-1, the J gene TRBJ2-5; TCRdb gives TRBD2 as the D gene, but with no DNA this cannot be confirmed. The CDR3 runs 11 residues. Germline CDR1 is SQVTM and CDR2 is ANQGSEA. The CDR3 spells CSVRLAETQYF.

The genes are TRBV19 and TRBJ1-1. Germline V gives CDR1 LNHDA, CDR2 SQIVND (reference sequence). The CDR3 spans 13 residues. The CDR3 loop is CASERAINTEAFF.

The chain couples TRBV7-3 to TRBJ1-4; TCRdb outputs TRBD1, but without DNA this stays unchecked. Per germline, CDR1 SGHTA and CDR2 FQGTGA. The CDR3 extends over 16 amino acids. CDR3 protein: CASSLTGTGGNEKLFF.

The V and J genes are TRBV7-9 and TRBJ2-2; TCRdb indicates TRBD2, and absent DNA this call remains unverified. CDR3 length: 16 residues. Germline assignment: CDR1 SEHNR and CDR2 FQNEAQ (reference sequence). The CDR3 sequence is CASTTAAGWNTGELFF. The complete variable domain, with remaining parts taken from reference TRBV7-9 and TRBJ2-2, reads DTGVSQNPRHKITKRGQNVTFRCDPISEHNRLYWYRQTLGQGPEFLTYFQNEAQLEKSRLLSDRFSAERPKGSFSTLEIQRTEQGDSAMYLCASTTAAGWNTGELFFGEGSRLTVL.

The chain uses TRBV28 and TRBJ1-5; TCRdb lists TRBD1, though no DNA is available to test this call. There are 13 residues in the CDR3. Germline loops: CDR1 MDHEN, CDR2 SYDVKM. The CDR3 sequence: CASRGQGNQPQHF.

CDR3 sequence: CASGRDRINYGYTF. The chain uses TRBV5-6 and TRBJ1-2; TCRdb reports TRBD1, a call that lacks DNA to check it against. The CDR3 runs 14 residues. Germline V gene sequence: CDR1 SGHDT, CDR2 YYEEEE.

The rearrangement joins TRBV20-1 to TRBJ2-7; the TCRdb call, TRBD2, lacks DNA for checking. The germline V gene has CDR1 DFQATT and CDR2 SNEGSKA (reference sequence). The CDR3 runs 15 residues. CDR3 sequence reads: CSARPITSGSPEQYF.

CDR3 sequence reads: CASSLTSAAADTQYF. The rearrangement links TRBV6-4 to TRBJ2-3; absent DNA, TCRdb's TRBD2 call cannot be checked. Germline CDR1 reads MRHNA; CDR2 reads SNTAGT. This CDR3 contains 15 residues.

The chain carries TRBV7-9 and TRBJ1-2; TCRdb lists TRBD1, though no DNA is available to test this call. CDR3 length: 15 residues. Germline V gene lookup returns CDR1 SEHNR and CDR2 FQNEAQ (reference sequence). The CDR3 loop reads CASSMRMGERHGYTF.

This chain links TRBV30 with TRBJ2-2; TCRdb's D call, TRBD1, is unchecked because there is no DNA. This CDR3 has 13 residues. The germline V gene has CDR1 GTSNPN and CDR2 SVGIG (reference sequence). The CDR3 reads CAWVKPGFGELFF. Full variable domain (outside the CDR3, taken from reference TRBV30 and TRBJ2-2): SQTIHQWPATLVQPVGSPLSLECTVEGTSNPNLYWYRQAAGRGLQLLFYSVGIGQISSEVPQNLSASRPQDRQFILSSKKLLLSDSGFYLCAWVKPGFGELFFGEGSRLTVL.

The chain carries TRBV27 and TRBJ2-1; TCRdb proposes TRBD2, but this gene call is untestable without DNA. CDR1 is MNHEY, CDR2 SMNVEV, per germline (reference sequence). CDR3 length equals 17 residues. The chain's CDR3 is CASWGGRGRGDYNEQFF.

This chain links TRBV14 with TRBJ2-1; no DNA is available, so the TRBD2 call from TCRdb remains unchecked. CDR3 length: 16 residues. Per germline, CDR1 SGHDN and CDR2 FVKESK. CDR3 sequence reads: CASSPGLAAFLNEQFF.

This chain joins TRBV6-1 and TRBJ2-7; the TRBD2 assignment by TCRdb is unverifiable without DNA. The germline V gene encodes CDR1 MNHNS and CDR2 SASEGT. The CDR3 extends over 15 amino acids. The CDR3 sequence is CASRMTSGRAREQYF.

CDR3 sequence reads: CASSSPPGQGDQPQHF. The chain combines TRBV28 with TRBJ1-5; the TRBD1 assignment by TCRdb is unverifiable without DNA. CDR1 is MDHEN and CDR2 is SYDVKM in the germline V gene. This CDR3 is built from 16 residues.

The chain combines TRBV5-6 with TRBJ2-7; as DNA is missing, the TRBD2 call by TCRdb cannot be tested. Germline-derived CDR1 and CDR2 are SGHDT and YYEEEE. The length of the CDR3 is 13 residues. This CDR3 is CASSPREAYEQYF.

The chain couples TRBV29-1 to TRBJ2-5; TCRdb picks TRBD1, but there is no DNA to check that call. The CDR3 contains 12 residues. The germline V gene encodes CDR1 SQVTM and CDR2 ANQGSEA. The chain's CDR3 is CSVLQGGETQYF.